These 9 T cell receptor beta chains were all obtained from the same sample, sequenced in a study of T-cell reconstitution after alpha-beta-depleted transplantation in children. TCRbeta library construction was performed incorporating unique molecular identifiers. Each CDR3 protein gets one entry after TCRdb re-called the PCR reads with MiXCR. In the table there are approximately 350,000 distinct CDR3 sequences, around 16% of which are singletons. Sequenced here: PBMCs, mostly from graft donor cells, sampled 360 days after TCRalphabeta/CD19-depleted stem cell transplant. The source of these receptors is a male patient between 2 and 10 years old who had a stem cell transplant for acute lymphoblastic leukemia, so the T cells may come from the graft donor.

Only a few counts were recorded for this clonotype. The chain recombines TRBV28 with TRBJ2-5, with unresolved D. V was clipped by 2 bases and J by 1 base, with 11 bases between them. The germline V gene has CDR1 MDHEN and CDR2 SYDVKM. The CDR3 totals 15 residues. CDR3 sequence (DNA): TGTGCCAGCAGTTTACCCGGACGTATCCAAGAGACCCAGTACTTC. The encoded protein is CASSLPGRIQETQYF. Drawing the rest from reference TRBV28 and TRBJ2-5, the complete variable domain is DVKVTQSSRYLVKRTGEKVFLECVQDMDHENMFWYRQDPGLGLRLIYFSYDVKMKEKGDIPEGYSVSREKKERFSLILESASTNQTSMYLCASSLPGRIQETQYFGPGTRLLVL.

This clonotype was counted ten times or more. The chain uses TRBV20-1 and TRBJ1-5; D not certain. Trimming took 2 bases from V and 0 from J, leaving 8 bases between them. The CDR3 totals 14 residues. Germline CDR1 reads DFQATT; CDR2 reads SNEGSKA (reference sequence). The CDR3 DNA sequence: TGCAGTGCTAGATTACAGAATAGCAATCAGCCCCAGCATTTT. Its translation is CSARLQNSNQPQHF.

The chain recombines TRBV11-3 with TRBJ2-1; D is possibly TRBD1 (5 bases). CDR1 is SGHNT, CDR2 YENEEA, per germline. The CDR3 covers 14 residues. The V end lost 5 bases, the J end lost 3 bases, and 11 bases lay between the germline ends. The CDR3 loop reads CASSPWQGYNEQFF. CDR3 nucleotides: TGTGCCAGCAGCCCGTGGCAGGGCTACAATGAGCAGTTCTTC.

This clonotype was seen only a few times. The V call is TRBV28, the J call TRBJ2-1, with 9 bases fitting TRBD2. CDR3 length equals 15 residues. CDR1 is MDHEN, CDR2 SYDVKM, per germline. V shed 3 bases, J shed 6 bases, and the junction held 6 bases outside the gene matches. CDR3 amino acids: CASSFLAGALNEQFF. The DNA for the CDR3 is TGTGCCAGCAGTTTCTTAGCGGGAGCCCTCAATGAGCAGTTCTTC.

The chain joins TRBV6-5 to TRBJ1-2, with 8 nucleotides matching TRBD1. The J segment lost 4 bases and the V segment lost 2 bases, leaving 9 bases of the junction unmatched. The germline CDR1 and CDR2 sequences are MNHEY and SVGAGI. This CDR3 spans 16 amino acids. In DNA form, the CDR3 reads TGTGCCAGCAGTTACATTACAGGGGGACTGCGCTATGGCTACACCTTC. Protein product: CASSYITGGLRYGYTF.

This clonotype came up many times. The rearrangement links TRBV7-2 to TRBJ2-1; tentatively, D is TRBD2 (5 bases). V was clipped by 0 bases and J by 3 bases, with 6 bases between them. The CDR3 contains 14 residues. The germline V gene has CDR1 SGHTA and CDR2 FQGNSA. CDR3 coding DNA: TGTGCCAGCAGCTTAGCGGGAGACTACAATGAGCAGTTCTTC. Protein product: CASSLAGDYNEQFF. The full variable domain, its missing parts supplied by reference TRBV7-2 and TRBJ2-1, is GAGVSQSPSNKVTEKGKDVELRCDPISGHTALYWYRQSLGQGLEFLIYFQGNSAPDKSGLPSDRFSAERTGGSVSTLTIQRTQQEDSAVYLCASSLAGDYNEQFFGPGTRLTVL.

The gene calls are TRBV11-1 and TRBJ1-1; unclear D gene. Germline V gene data show CDR1 as SGHAT and CDR2 as FQDESV (reference sequence). The CDR3 spans 15 residues. Trimming took 5 bases from V and 3 from J, leaving 16 bases between them. CDR3 nucleotide sequence: TGTGCCAGCAGCCCAGACATGAACTCGCACACTGAAGCTTTCTTT. It translates to CASSPDMNSHTEAFF. The full variable domain, in which reference TRBV11-1 and TRBJ1-1 provide the parts outside the CDR3, is EAEVAQSPRYKITEKSQAVAFWCDPISGHATLYWYRQILGQGPELLVQFQDESVVDDSQLPKDRFSAERLKGVDSTLKIQPAELGDSAMYLCASSPDMNSHTEAFFGQGTRLTVV.

The V and J genes are TRBV11-1 and TRBJ2-1; tentative D call: TRBD2 (7 bases). The CDR3 length is 16 residues. Between the trimmed V and J ends, which lost 1 base and 7 bases, there was a span of 17 bases. CDR1 is SGHAT and CDR2 is FQDESV in the germline V gene (reference sequence). The CDR3 sequence: CASSLGGGLGGNEQFF. The CDR3 nucleotides are TGTGCCAGCAGCTTAGGGGGGGGGCTCGGGGGGAATGAGCAGTTCTTC.

This clonotype has more than one count but fewer than ten. The rearrangement links TRBV4-1 to TRBJ1-6, with unresolved D. This CDR3 has 12 residues. Germline V gene data show CDR1 as MGHRA and CDR2 as YSYEKL. V was trimmed by 4 bases and J by 7 bases, leaving 5 bases between them. The CDR3 protein is CASSPLNSPLHF. DNA for the CDR3: TGCGCCAGCAGCCCCTTAAATTCACCCCTCCACTTT.